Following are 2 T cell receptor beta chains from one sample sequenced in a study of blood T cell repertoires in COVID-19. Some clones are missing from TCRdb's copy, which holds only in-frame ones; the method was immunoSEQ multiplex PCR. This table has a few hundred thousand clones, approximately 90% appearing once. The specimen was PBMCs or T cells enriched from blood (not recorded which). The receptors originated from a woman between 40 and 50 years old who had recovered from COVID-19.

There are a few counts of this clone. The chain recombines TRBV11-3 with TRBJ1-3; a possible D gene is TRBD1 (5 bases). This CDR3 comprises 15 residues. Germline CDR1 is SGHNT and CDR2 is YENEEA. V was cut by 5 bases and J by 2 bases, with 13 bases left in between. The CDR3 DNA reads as TGTGCCAGCAGCCCTCGGGACTTGCCTGGAAACACCATATATTTT. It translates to CASSPRDLPGNTIYF.

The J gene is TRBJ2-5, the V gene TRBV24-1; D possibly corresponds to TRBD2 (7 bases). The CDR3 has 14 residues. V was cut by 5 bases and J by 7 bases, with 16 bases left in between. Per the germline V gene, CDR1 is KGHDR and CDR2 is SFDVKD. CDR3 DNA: TGTGCCACCAGTGGGGGCGGGGGCCGAGGGACCCAGTACTTC. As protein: CATSGGGGRGTQYF.